This T cell receptor beta chain was recorded in a study of OX40 agonist ivuxolimab in advanced cancers. As for the study in general: Among those enrolled, mean age was 60 years (range about 23 to 85) and 75% to 85% were male.

Whole-study results and caveats: CD8+ T cells (on average) carried more expanded clones than CD4+ T cells. There were also nonresponders showing low normalized T-cell clonal expansion.

Of note for this clone: Its antigen is not known.

Data came from immunoSEQ multiplex PCR; TCRdb stores just in-frame clones and leaves some out. The sample has 150,000 to 180,000 clones, roughly 94% seen once. The specimen comprised CD4+ or CD8+ T cells sorted from blood, sampled in a trial of the OX40 agonist ivuxolimab. The receptor was isolated from an adult with an advanced solid tumor such as melanoma, head and neck, liver or kidney cancer.

The CDR3 DNA is TGTGCCAGCAGTTTGCCTAGCGGGAGACTAACCGGGGAGCTGTTTTTT. Translation: CASSLPSGRLTGELFF. This rearrangement joins TRBV27 to TRBJ2-2; 10 bases align to TRBD2. The CDR3 length is 16 residues. In germline, CDR1 is MNHEY, CDR2 SMNVEV (reference sequence). J gave up 5 bases and V 3 bases, and 6 bases lay outside the gene matches.